The 13 T cell receptor beta chains below come from one sample, sequenced in a study of graft-versus-host responses after intestinal transplantation. Antigen specificity for these receptors is unknown. Libraries were prepared by immunoSEQ multiplex PCR; TCRdb keeps only in-frame clonotypes and omits some of them. The sample comprises some 40,000 clones, about 93% of which are singletons, and 21% rests with the top ten. The sample here was unstimulated CD8+ T cells sorted from spleen or lymph node cells, taken before transplant. The receptors were gathered from a human donor who was the organ donor for an intestinal transplant.

The rearrangement links TRBV4-3 to TRBJ1-1; D ambiguous. Deletions cut 4 bases from V and 7 bases from J, with 16 bases between. The CDR3 is 14 residues long. Germline-derived CDR1 and CDR2 are LGHNA and YSLEER. CDR3 sequence: CASSLRARRDEAFF. DNA for the CDR3: TGCGCCAGCAGCCTAAGGGCCAGACGGGATGAAGCTTTCTTT.

Remarks on this clone: This sample also contains other DNA sequences that code for the same CDR3. This sequence joins TRBV30 and TRBJ1-2, with a tentative D call TRBD1 (6 bases). The CDR3 spans 13 residues. V was trimmed by 0 bases and J by 8 bases, leaving 13 bases between them. CDR1 GTSNPN and CDR2 SVGIG come from the germline V gene (reference sequence). CDR3 sequence: CAWSVGGGGGYTF. The CDR3 nucleotides read TGTGCCTGGAGTGTAGGGGGAGGGGGGGGCTACACCTTC.

J is TRBJ2-7 and V is TRBV9, with D perhaps TRBD1 or TRBD2 (6 bases each). Trimming removed 3 bases from V and 1 base from J, with 14 bases in between. Germline loops: CDR1 SGDLS, CDR2 YYNGEE. This CDR3 has 15 amino acids. CDR3: CASSAGDSESYEQYF. CDR3 DNA sequence: TGTGCCAGCAGCGCAGGGGACTCAGAGTCCTACGAGCAGTACTTC. The full variable domain, with the rest looked up from reference TRBV9 and TRBJ2-7, is DSGVTQTPKHLITATGQRVTLRCSPRSGDLSVYWYQQSLDQGLQFLIQYYNGEERAKGNILERFSAQQFPDLHSELNLSSLELGDSALYFCASSAGDSESYEQYFGPGTRLTVT.

The V gene is TRBV28, the J gene TRBJ2-5; D ambiguous. Between the trimmed V and J ends, which lost 4 bases and 0 bases, there was a span of 15 bases. The CDR3 consists of 16 residues. From germline, CDR1 is MDHEN and CDR2 SYDVKM. The CDR3 is CASSSPGGWYQETQYF. As DNA, the CDR3 is TGTGCCAGCAGTTCCCCCGGCGGCTGGTACCAAGAGACCCAGTACTTC. The entire variable domain, with the rest obtained from reference TRBV28 and TRBJ2-5, is as follows: DVKVTQSSRYLVKRTGEKVFLECVQDMDHENMFWYRQDPGLGLRLIYFSYDVKMKEKGDIPEGYSVSREKKERFSLILESASTNQTSMYLCASSSPGGWYQETQYFGPGTRLLVL.

V gene TRBV27 combines with J gene TRBJ2-3; D gene ambiguous. V was pared by 5 bases and J by 0 bases, with 15 bases between. The CDR3 spans 16 residues. Per germline, CDR1 MNHEY and CDR2 SMNVEV (reference sequence). CDR3 DNA sequence: TGTGCCAGCAGTACCTACCTAAATACTAGCACAGATACGCAGTATTTT. It translates to CASSTYLNTSTDTQYF.

The V gene is TRBV27, the J gene TRBJ1-1; D perhaps matches TRBD1 (6 bases). CDR3 length: 14 residues. Trimming pared 2 bases from V and 5 bases from J, leaving 12 bases between. Germline V gene data show CDR1 as MNHEY and CDR2 as SMNVEV (reference sequence). The CDR3 protein is CASSLQGRLTEAFF. As DNA, the CDR3 is TGTGCCAGCAGTTTACAGGGGAGGTTAACTGAAGCTTTCTTT.

This rearrangement joins TRBV27 to TRBJ2-3; TRBD2 agrees at 12 bases. The CDR3 contains 16 residues. Looked up from germline, CDR1 is MNHEY and CDR2 is SMNVEV (reference sequence). V shed 5 bases, J shed 2 bases, and the junction held 5 bases outside the gene matches. The CDR3 DNA follows: TGTGCCAGCAGTCTCGGACTAGCGGGGCCCACAGATACGCAGTATTTT. It codes for CASSLGLAGPTDTQYF.

This clone has a single count. V and J are TRBV19 and TRBJ1-5; possible D gene TRBD1, 5 bases. V was clipped by 3 bases and J by 9 bases, with 18 bases between them. The CDR3 sequence is 15 residues long. The germline V gene encodes CDR1 LNHDA and CDR2 SQIVND (reference sequence). CDR3 sequence: CASSIWAWMGRPQHF. The CDR3 DNA reads as TGTGCCAGTAGTATCTGGGCCTGGATGGGGCGGCCCCAGCATTTT. Looking up the rest from reference TRBV19 and TRBJ1-5 gives the full variable domain: DGGITQSPKYLFRKEGQNVTLSCEQNLNHDAMYWYRQDPGQGLRLIYYSQIVNDFQKGDIAEGYSVSREKKESFPLTVTSAQKNPTAFYLCASSIWAWMGRPQHFGDGTRLSIL.

V gene TRBV27 combines with J gene TRBJ2-5; weak D call: TRBD2 (5 bases). Trimming left V 0 bases short and J 1 base short, with 9 bases between. Germline CDR1 reads MNHEY; CDR2 reads SMNVEV (reference sequence). The CDR3 is 15 amino acids. The CDR3: CASSLSTGIQETQYF. The CDR3 DNA reads TGTGCCAGCAGTTTATCGACGGGAATCCAAGAGACCCAGTACTTC.

This clone was seen more than once but under ten times. The V call is TRBV7-2, the J call TRBJ2-7, with 13 bases aligning to TRBD2. CDR1 and CDR2 (germline): SGHTA, FQGNSA. The junction had 0 bases not matched to a gene; V was cut back by 1 base and J by 0 bases. The CDR3 is 16 amino acids. CDR3 nucleotide sequence: TGTGCCAGCAGCTTAGGGACTAGCGGGAGCTCCTACGAGCAGTACTTC. This sequence encodes CASSLGTSGSSYEQYF. Combining the CDR3 with reference TRBV7-2 and TRBJ2-7 gives the whole variable domain GAGVSQSPSNKVTEKGKDVELRCDPISGHTALYWYRQSLGQGLEFLIYFQGNSAPDKSGLPSDRFSAERTGGSVSTLTIQRTQQEDSAVYLCASSLGTSGSSYEQYFGPGTRLTVT.

The rearrangement uses TRBV27 and TRBJ2-5; no clear D gene. The CDR3 is 15 amino acids. The germline gives CDR1 MNHEY, CDR2 SMNVEV (reference sequence). V lost 5 bases, J lost 0 bases, and 13 bases lay in between. The chain's CDR3 is CASSELRRYQETQYF. The CDR3, as DNA: TGTGCCAGCAGTGAACTAAGGCGGTACCAAGAGACCCAGTACTTC.

The V gene is TRBV28, the J gene TRBJ1-1; TRBD1 matches 8 bases. There are 14 residues in the CDR3. V dropped 4 bases and J dropped 4; count of bases not matched to a gene: 5. Germline V gives CDR1 MDHEN, CDR2 SYDVKM. The CDR3 is CASSSTGAITEAFF. For the CDR3, the DNA is TGTGCCAGCAGTTCGACAGGGGCTATCACTGAAGCTTTCTTT.

V gene TRBV5-1 combines with J gene TRBJ2-1; 12 bases match TRBD2. The junction had 12 bases not matched to a gene; V was cut back by 4 bases and J by 7 bases. CDR3 size: 17 residues. The germline gives CDR1 SGHRS, CDR2 YFSETQ. Written as DNA, the CDR3 is TGCGCCAGCAGCGGTTTGCTAGCGGGAGGGCCCGGTAATGAGCAGTTCTTC. It codes for CASSGLLAGGPGNEQFF.